Sequencing of this T cell receptor beta chain was carried out in a study of somatic mutations in cytotoxic T cells in rheumatoid arthritis (dated by TCRdb to 2017 to 2019). General notes on the study: Right after diagnosis and prior to the start of any treatment, 25 to 30 ml EDTA of peripheral blood was drawn from patients. Patients and controls did not essentially differ in median age, which was nearly identical between the groups. The study asked whether expanded CD8+ T-cell clones in newly diagnosed, untreated rheumatoid arthritis carry somatic mutations, and used TCRB deep sequencing to characterize clonality. For 55 to 70 rheumatoid arthritis patients and 15 to 20 healthy controls, TCRB deep sequencing was carried out. Some V beta antibody-stained T-cell populations were flow-sorted on a FACSAria II or Sony SH800 at nearly 100% purity, and sorted V beta1+ cells also underwent TCRB sequencing. What the work shows at the level of the full study, not this receptor alone: Several identical CD8+ TCRB sequences were found in both blood and synovial fluid, and in about an eighth of the roughly 65 patients the largest CD8+ clone exceeded 20% of CD8+ cells. In patients, CD8+ clonality rose with age (Spearman r ~ 0.52), which was not the case in healthy controls. There was no significant difference in CD8+ T-cell clonality between rheumatoid arthritis patients and age-matched healthy controls. The slight TRBV07 underrepresentation in patients was not adjusted for multiple comparisons. It was unknown which antigens the expanded CD8+ clones targeted, and their absence from virus-specific databases did not exclude viral specificity.

Positive magnetic bead selection on an AutoMACS was used to isolate CD4+ and CD8+ cells, with flow cytometry used to check purity. Clonal expansions were first screened by flow cytometry with a TCR V beta antibody panel, then characterized by TCRB deep sequencing of sorted CD8+ fractions. Peripheral blood mononuclear cells were isolated by Ficoll-Paque PLUS density gradient separation. Nucleospin Tissue or Tissue XS kits were used to extract DNA from CD4-enriched, CD8-enriched or PBMC samples, and a Qubit 2.0 fluorometer was used for quantification. A word on this clone: Its antigen is still unknown. Per-base quality was not reported, and no clone a single base away is much larger than it.

There are 16 amino acids in the CDR3, from cysteine to phenylalanine inclusive. Of the read, only the CDR3 DNA is kept; its 48 bases are in frame from base 1. CDR1 and CDR2 are read off the germline V gene as KGHSH and LQKENI. The V and J ends are trimmed by 5 bases and 0 bases, leaving 17 bases between them. Sequencing of TCRB CDR3 was done on genomic DNA with the immunoSEQ assay. The study's processing was this. When patient CD8+ clones exceeding 1% were checked against published virus-specific TCRB sequences, only a few matched. Analyses were restricted to productive TCRB rearrangements. Clonality was expressed as a Shannon entropy-based productive clonality index, with each clone defined by a unique TCRB CDR3 sequence. Repertoire overlap for a pair of samples was computed from each clone's template counts relative to total templates per sample. A correlation with a Spearman r of more than 0.6 was found between V-gene usage by flow cytometry and V-gene usage by TCRB sequencing. As stored in TCRdb, this immuneACCESS dataset retains in-frame rearrangements with V and J assigned. A fraction of the clones does not appear; measured against another copy, unresolved V genes explain less than half of the discrepancy, and the remainder lacks a known reason. V, J and clone size were drawn from that table, and D and trimming were deduced from the DNA. The table for this sample lists roughly 20,000 clones; about 83% of them were counted only once. The top ten clones comprise approximately 11% of the sample.

The sequence is built from TRBV18 and TRBJ2-7; the D region may be TRBD1 or TRBD2, each matching 6 bases equally. The receptor's source is an adult with rheumatoid arthritis. Material: CD8+ T cells sorted from blood. The nucleotide sequence reads TGTGCCAGCTCAAAGGGGGGTAGCCAGAGCTCCTACGAGCAGTACTTC. Its product reads: CASSKGGSQSSYEQYF.